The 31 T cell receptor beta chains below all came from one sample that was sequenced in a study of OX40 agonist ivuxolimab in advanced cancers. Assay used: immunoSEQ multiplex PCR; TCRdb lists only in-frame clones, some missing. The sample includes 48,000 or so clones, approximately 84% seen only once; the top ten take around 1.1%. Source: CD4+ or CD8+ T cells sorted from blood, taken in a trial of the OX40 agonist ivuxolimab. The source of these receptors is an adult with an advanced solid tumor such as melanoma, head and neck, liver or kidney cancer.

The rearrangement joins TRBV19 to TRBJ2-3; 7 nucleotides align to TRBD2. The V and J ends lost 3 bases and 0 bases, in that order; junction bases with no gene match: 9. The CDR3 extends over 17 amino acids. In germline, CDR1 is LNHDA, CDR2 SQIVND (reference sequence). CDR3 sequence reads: CASSIRASGTSTDTQYF. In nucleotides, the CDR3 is TGTGCCAGTAGTATTAGGGCTAGCGGAACTAGCACAGATACGCAGTATTTT.

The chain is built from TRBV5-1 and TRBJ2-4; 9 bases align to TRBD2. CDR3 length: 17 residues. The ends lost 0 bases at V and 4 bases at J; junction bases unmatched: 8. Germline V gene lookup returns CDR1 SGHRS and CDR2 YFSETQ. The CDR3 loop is CASSLGPSSGDKNIQYF. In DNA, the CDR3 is TGCGCCAGCAGCTTGGGTCCCTCTAGCGGGGATAAAAACATTCAGTACTTC.

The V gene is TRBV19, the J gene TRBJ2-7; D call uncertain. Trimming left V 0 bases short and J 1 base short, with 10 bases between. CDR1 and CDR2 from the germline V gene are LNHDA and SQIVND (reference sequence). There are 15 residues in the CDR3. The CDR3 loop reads CASSIDPWGSYEQYF. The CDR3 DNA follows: TGTGCCAGTAGTATAGATCCGTGGGGATCCTACGAGCAGTACTTC. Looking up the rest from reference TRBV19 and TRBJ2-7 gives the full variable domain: DGGITQSPKYLFRKEGQNVTLSCEQNLNHDAMYWYRQDPGQGLRLIYYSQIVNDFQKGDIAEGYSVSREKKESFPLTVTSAQKNPTAFYLCASSIDPWGSYEQYFGPGTRLTVT.

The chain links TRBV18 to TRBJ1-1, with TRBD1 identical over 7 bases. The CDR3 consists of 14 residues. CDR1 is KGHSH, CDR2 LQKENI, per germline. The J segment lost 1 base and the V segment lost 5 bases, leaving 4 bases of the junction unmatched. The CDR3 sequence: CASSFGQANTEAFF. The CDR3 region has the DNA TGTGCCAGCTCATTCGGACAGGCGAACACTGAAGCTTTCTTT.

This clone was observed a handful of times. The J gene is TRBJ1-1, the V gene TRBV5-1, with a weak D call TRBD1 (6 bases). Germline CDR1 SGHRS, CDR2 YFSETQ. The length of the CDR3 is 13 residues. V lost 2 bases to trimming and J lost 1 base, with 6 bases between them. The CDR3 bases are TGCGCCAGCAGCTTACAGGGGAACACTGAAGCTTTCTTT. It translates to CASSLQGNTEAFF.

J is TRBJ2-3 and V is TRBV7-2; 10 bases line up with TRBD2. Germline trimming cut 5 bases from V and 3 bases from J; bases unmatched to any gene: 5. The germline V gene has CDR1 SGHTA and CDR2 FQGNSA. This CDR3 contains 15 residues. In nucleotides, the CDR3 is TGTGCCAGCAGCGTCCGAGCGGGAGGGACAGATACGCAGTATTTT. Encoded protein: CASSVRAGGTDTQYF.

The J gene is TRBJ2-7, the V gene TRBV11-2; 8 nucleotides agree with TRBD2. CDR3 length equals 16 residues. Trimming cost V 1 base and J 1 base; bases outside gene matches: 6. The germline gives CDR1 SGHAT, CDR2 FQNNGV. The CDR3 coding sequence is TGTGCCAGCAGCTTAGGAGGTAGCGGGACTTCCTACGAGCAGTACTTC. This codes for CASSLGGSGTSYEQYF.

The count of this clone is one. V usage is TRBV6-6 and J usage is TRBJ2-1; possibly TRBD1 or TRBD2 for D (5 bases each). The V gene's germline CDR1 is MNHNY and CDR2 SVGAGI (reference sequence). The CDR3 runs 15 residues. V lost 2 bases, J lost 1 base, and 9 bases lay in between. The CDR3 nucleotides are TGTGCCAGCAGTTACGGGGGTCCATCCTACAATGAGCAGTTCTTC. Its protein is CASSYGGPSYNEQFF.

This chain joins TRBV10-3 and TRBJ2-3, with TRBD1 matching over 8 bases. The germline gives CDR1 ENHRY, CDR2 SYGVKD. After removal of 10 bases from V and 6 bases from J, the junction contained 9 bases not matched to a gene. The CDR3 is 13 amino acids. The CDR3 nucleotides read TGTGCCAGCGAGACAGGGGATGAGGATACGCAGTATTTT. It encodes CASETGDEDTQYF.

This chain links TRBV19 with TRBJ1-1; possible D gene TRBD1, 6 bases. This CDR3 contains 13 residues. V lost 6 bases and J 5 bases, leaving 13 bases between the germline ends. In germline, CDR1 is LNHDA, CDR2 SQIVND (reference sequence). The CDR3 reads CASSRTAQTEAFF. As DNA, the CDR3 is TGTGCCAGTAGCCGGACAGCCCAGACTGAAGCTTTCTTT.

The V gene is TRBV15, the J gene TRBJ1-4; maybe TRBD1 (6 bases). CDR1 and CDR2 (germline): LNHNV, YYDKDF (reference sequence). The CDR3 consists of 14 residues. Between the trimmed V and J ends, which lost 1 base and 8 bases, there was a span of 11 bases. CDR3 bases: TGTGCCACCAGCAGAGTCTCAGGGGAAGAAAAACTGTTTTTT. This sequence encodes CATSRVSGEEKLFF.

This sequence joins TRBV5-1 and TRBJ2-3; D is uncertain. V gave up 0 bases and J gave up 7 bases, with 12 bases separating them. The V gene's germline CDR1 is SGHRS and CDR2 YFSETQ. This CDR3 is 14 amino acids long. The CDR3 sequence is CASSLDVQSHTQYF. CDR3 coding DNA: TGCGCCAGCAGCTTGGACGTACAGTCACATACGCAGTATTTT.

The chain's CDR3 is CSVARQGSYEQYF. DNA for the CDR3: TGCAGCGTTGCCCGACAGGGTTCCTACGAGCAGTACTTC. The chain is built from TRBV29-1 and TRBJ2-7; TRBD1 agrees at 7 bases. The CDR3 extends over 13 amino acids. Germline V gene sequence: CDR1 SQVTM, CDR2 ANQGSEA. Trimming removed 4 bases from V and 1 base from J; junction bases left unmatched: 4.

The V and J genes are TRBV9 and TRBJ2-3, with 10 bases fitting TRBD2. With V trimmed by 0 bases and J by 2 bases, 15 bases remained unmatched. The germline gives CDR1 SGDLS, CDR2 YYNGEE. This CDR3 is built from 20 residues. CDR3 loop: CASSVAGLAGVIRNTDTQYF. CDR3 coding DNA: TGTGCCAGCAGCGTAGCCGGGCTAGCGGGAGTCATAAGGAACACAGATACGCAGTATTTT.

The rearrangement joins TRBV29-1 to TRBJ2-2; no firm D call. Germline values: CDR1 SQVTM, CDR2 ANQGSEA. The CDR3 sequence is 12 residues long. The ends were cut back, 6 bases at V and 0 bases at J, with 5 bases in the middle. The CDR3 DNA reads TGCAGCGTCAGATCGAACACCGGGGAGCTGTTTTTT. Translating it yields CSVRSNTGELFF.

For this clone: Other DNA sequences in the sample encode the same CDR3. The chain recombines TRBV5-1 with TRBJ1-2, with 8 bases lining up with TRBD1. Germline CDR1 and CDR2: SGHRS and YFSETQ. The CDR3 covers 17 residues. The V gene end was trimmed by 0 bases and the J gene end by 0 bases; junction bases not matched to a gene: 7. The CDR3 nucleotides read TGCGCCAGCAGCTTGGCTCGACAGGGGCCAGCTAACTATGGCTACACCTTC. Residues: CASSLARQGPANYGYTF.

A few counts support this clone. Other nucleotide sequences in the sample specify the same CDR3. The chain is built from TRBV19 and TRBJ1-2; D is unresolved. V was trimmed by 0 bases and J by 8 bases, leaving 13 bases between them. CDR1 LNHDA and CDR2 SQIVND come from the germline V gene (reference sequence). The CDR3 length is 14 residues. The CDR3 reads CASSIDRAYVGYTF. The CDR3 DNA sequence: TGTGCCAGTAGTATAGATCGGGCCTATGTGGGCTACACCTTC.

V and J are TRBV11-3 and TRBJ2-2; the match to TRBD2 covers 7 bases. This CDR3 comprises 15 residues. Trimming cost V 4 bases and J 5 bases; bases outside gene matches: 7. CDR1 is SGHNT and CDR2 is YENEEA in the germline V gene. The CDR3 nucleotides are TGTGCCAGCAGCTCAAGCGGGAATTGGACCGGGGAGCTGTTTTTT. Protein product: CASSSSGNWTGELFF.

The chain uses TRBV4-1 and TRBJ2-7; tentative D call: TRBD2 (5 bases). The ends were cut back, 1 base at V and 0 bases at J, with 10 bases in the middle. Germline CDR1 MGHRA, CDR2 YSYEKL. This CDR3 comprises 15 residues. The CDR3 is CASSQGTRRSYEQYF. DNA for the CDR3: TGCGCCAGCAGCCAAGGGACTCGACGCTCCTACGAGCAGTACTTC.

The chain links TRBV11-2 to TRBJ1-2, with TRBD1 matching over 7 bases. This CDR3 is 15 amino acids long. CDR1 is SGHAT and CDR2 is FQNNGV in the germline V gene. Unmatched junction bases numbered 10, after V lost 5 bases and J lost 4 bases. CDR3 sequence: CASSRTDRAAYGYTF. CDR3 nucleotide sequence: TGTGCCAGCAGCCGGACCGACAGGGCGGCCTATGGCTACACCTTC.

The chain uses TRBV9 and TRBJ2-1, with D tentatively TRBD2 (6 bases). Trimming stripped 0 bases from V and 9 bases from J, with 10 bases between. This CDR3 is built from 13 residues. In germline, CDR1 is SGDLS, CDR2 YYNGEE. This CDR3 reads CASSVVIGGEQFF. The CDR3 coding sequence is TGTGCCAGCAGCGTAGTTATCGGGGGTGAGCAGTTCTTC.

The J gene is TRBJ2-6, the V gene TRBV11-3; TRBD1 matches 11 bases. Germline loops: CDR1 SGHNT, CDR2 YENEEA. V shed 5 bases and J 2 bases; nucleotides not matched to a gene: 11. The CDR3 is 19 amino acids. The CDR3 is CASSPTRTGGGTGANVLTF. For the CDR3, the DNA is TGTGCCAGCAGCCCTACGCGGACAGGGGGCGGAACTGGGGCCAACGTCCTGACTTTC.

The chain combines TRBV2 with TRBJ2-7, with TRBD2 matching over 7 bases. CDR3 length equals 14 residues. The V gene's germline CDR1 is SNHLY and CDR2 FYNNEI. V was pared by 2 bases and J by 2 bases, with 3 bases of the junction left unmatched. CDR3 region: CASSERGLTYEQYF. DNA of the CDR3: TGTGCCAGCAGTGAAAGGGGACTAACCTACGAGCAGTACTTC.

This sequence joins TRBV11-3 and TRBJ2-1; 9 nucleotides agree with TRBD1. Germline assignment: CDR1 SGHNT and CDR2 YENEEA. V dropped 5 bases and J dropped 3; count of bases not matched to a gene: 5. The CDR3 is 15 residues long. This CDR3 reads CASSTGGENYNEQFF. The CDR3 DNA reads TGTGCCAGCAGCACAGGGGGCGAGAACTACAATGAGCAGTTCTTC.

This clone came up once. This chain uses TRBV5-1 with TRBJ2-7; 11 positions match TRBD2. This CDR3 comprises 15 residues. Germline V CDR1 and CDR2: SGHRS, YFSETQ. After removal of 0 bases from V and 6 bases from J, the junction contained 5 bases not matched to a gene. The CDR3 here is CASSLVLAGGGEQYF. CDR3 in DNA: TGCGCCAGCAGCTTGGTTCTAGCGGGAGGTGGCGAGCAGTACTTC.

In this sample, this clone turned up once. The CDR3 DNA is TGTGCCAGCAGGGGACAGGGGGACAGGGGGTCACCCCTCCACTTT. Its protein product is CASRGQGDRGSPLHF. The chain couples TRBV2 to TRBJ1-6; the match to TRBD1 covers 11 bases. The germline V gene has CDR1 SNHLY and CDR2 FYNNEI. This CDR3 comprises 15 residues. J was trimmed by 10 bases and V by 6 bases; bases with no gene match: 8.

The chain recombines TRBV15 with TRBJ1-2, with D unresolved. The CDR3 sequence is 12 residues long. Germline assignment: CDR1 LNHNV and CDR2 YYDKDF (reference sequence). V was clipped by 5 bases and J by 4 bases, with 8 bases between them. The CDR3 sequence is CATSERGYGYTF. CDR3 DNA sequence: TGTGCCACCAGCGAGCGGGGCTATGGCTACACCTTC.

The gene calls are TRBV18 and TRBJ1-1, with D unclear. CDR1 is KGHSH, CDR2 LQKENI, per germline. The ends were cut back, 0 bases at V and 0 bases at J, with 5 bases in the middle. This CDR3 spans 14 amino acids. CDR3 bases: TGTGCCAGCTCACCACCAGCCGTGAACACTGAAGCTTTCTTT. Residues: CASSPPAVNTEAFF.

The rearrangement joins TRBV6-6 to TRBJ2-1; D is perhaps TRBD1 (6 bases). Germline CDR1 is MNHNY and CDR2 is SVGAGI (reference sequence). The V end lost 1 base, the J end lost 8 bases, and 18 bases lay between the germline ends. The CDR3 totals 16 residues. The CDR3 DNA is TGTGCCAGCAGTTACTTTCAGGGGATCGCGAACGATGAGCAGTTCTTC. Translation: CASSYFQGIANDEQFF.

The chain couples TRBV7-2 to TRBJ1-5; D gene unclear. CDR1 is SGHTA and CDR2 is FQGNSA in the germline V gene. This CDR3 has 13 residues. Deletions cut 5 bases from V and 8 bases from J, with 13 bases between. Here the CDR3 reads CASSQLSGEPQHF. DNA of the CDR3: TGTGCCAGCAGCCAGCTTTCTGGGGAGCCCCAGCATTTT.

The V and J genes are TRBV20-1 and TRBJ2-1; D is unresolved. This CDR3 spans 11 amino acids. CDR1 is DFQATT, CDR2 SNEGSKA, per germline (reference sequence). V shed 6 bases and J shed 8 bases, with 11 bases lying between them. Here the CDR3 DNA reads TGCAGTGCCCCCACCCTTTATGAGCAGTTCTTC. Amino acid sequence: CSAPTLYEQFF.